This T cell receptor beta chain was recovered during a study of blood T cell repertoires in COVID-19. Study as a whole: There were acute and convalescent COVID-19 samples, and they came from the United States, Italy and Spain. Sample material is recorded as cDNA or gDNA derived from T cells, B-cell-depleted T cells, or PBMCs.

About this clone: This sample also contains other DNA sequences that code for the same CDR3.

The CDR3 totals 11 residues. V was clipped by 4 bases and J by 1 base, with 4 bases between them. Germline V CDR1 and CDR2: SQVTM, ANQGSEA. In the study's own analysis: From reference gene primer amplification, estimates of nucleated cell counts were derived. Assay: immunoSEQ multiplex PCR; the TCRdb copy retains only in-frame clones and omits some. That table gives V, J and clone size, and the DNA gave D and trimming. The table records approximately 85,000 clones, roughly 85% of them present only once. This chain uses TRBV29-1 with TRBJ1-1, with D hard to call. The source material was peripheral blood. This receptor was taken from a man aged 45 to 65 with active or convalescent COVID-19. The CDR3 coding sequence is TGCAGCGTTGGACAGAACACTGAAGCTTTCTTT. Residues: CSVGQNTEAFF.